The 31 T cell receptor beta chains below all came from one sample that was sequenced in a study of control samples from healthy donors and cancer patients. Assay: immunoSEQ multiplex PCR; the TCRdb copy retains only in-frame clones and omits some. The sample shows fewer than 60,000 clones, approximately 89% of them seen only once. The specimen was PBMCs. The receptors were gathered from an older woman with lung cancer.

The chain uses TRBV6-5 and TRBJ2-2; D is possibly TRBD2 (7 bases). This CDR3 region has 15 residues. From germline, CDR1 is MNHEY and CDR2 SVGAGI. The ends were cut back, 6 bases at V and 1 base at J, with 12 bases in the middle. The CDR3 here is CASRGGGLNTGELFF. The CDR3 DNA follows: TGTGCCAGCAGGGGAGGGGGGTTGAACACCGGGGAGCTGTTTTTT.

Only one count was recorded for this clone. This chain connects TRBV3-1 (or the pseudogene TRBV3-2) to TRBJ2-7, with D possibly matching TRBD2 (5 bases). CDR3 length: 15 amino acids. Trimming stripped 1 base from V and 0 bases from J, with 10 bases between. Germline values: CDR1 LGHDT, CDR2 YNNKEL (reference sequence). This CDR3 reads CASSQGERSSYEQYF. CDR3 DNA: TGTGCCAGCAGCCAAGGGGAGCGGTCCTCCTACGAGCAGTACTTC.

The chain is built from TRBV9 and TRBJ2-5, with D possibly TRBD1 on 7 matching bases. The CDR3 is 16 amino acids. V was trimmed by 3 bases and J by 2 bases, leaving 17 bases between them. Germline-derived CDR1 and CDR2 are SGDLS and YYNGEE. This CDR3 reads CASSAAMTGTQETQYF. CDR3 sequence (DNA): TGTGCCAGCAGCGCCGCCATGACAGGGACTCAAGAGACCCAGTACTTC. The variable domain in full, with the rest retrieved from reference TRBV9 and TRBJ2-5, is DSGVTQTPKHLITATGQRVTLRCSPRSGDLSVYWYQQSLDQGLQFLIQYYNGEERAKGNILERFSAQQFPDLHSELNLSSLELGDSALYFCASSAAMTGTQETQYFGPGTRLLVL.

The CDR3 reads CASSSQGGNSPLHF. The CDR3 DNA is TGTGCCAGCAGCTCCCAGGGAGGGAATTCACCCCTCCACTTT. The chain uses TRBV7-9 and TRBJ1-6; possible D gene TRBD1, 5 bases. Trimming pared 4 bases from V and 7 bases from J, leaving 11 bases between. The CDR3 runs 14 residues. The germline gives CDR1 SEHNR, CDR2 FQNEAQ (reference sequence).

This clone was recorded only once. The chain recombines TRBV3-1 (or the pseudogene TRBV3-2) with TRBJ1-2; no clear D. This CDR3 is 12 amino acids long. Germline CDR1 LGHDT, CDR2 YNNKEL (reference sequence). V was trimmed by 0 bases and J by 7 bases, leaving 6 bases between them. The CDR3 DNA reads TGTGCCAGCAGCCAAGATCTTACTGGCTACACCTTC. This translates into CASSQDLTGYTF.

V gene TRBV21-1 combines with J gene TRBJ1-1. TRBV21-1 is a pseudogene. The CDR3 sequence is 10 residues long. In DNA, the CDR3 is TGTGCCACGGGGGTCTATGAAGCTTTCTTT. Residues: CATGVYEAFF.

The genes are TRBV6-5 and TRBJ1-1, with D unresolved. V lost 6 bases, J lost 1 base, and 12 bases lay in between. The CDR3 sequence is 14 residues long. Germline V CDR1 and CDR2: MNHEY, SVGAGI. As DNA, the CDR3 is TGTGCCAGCAGACTTCTTTCAGGGAACACTGAAGCTTTCTTT. It encodes CASRLLSGNTEAFF.

This chain joins TRBV19 and TRBJ2-3; tentatively, D is TRBD1 or TRBD2 (5 bases each). V lost 4 bases to trimming and J lost 2 bases, with 16 bases between them. The CDR3 is 16 amino acids. Germline CDR1 reads LNHDA; CDR2 reads SQIVND (reference sequence). CDR3 sequence: CASSKGSERFTDTQYF. Here the CDR3 DNA reads TGTGCCAGTAGTAAGGGGTCGGAGCGGTTCACAGATACGCAGTATTTT.

This rearrangement joins TRBV7-2 to TRBJ2-7; TRBD2 matches 7 bases. CDR3 length: 16 residues. V lost 5 bases, J lost 1 base, and 11 bases stayed unmatched. Germline assignment: CDR1 SGHTA and CDR2 FQGNSA. CDR3 in amino acids: CASSRRGEAGSYEQYF. For the CDR3, the DNA is TGTGCCAGCAGCCGTAGGGGCGAAGCGGGGTCCTACGAGCAGTACTTC.

This clone has a single count. The genes are TRBV29-1 and TRBJ2-2, with 7 bases fitting TRBD1. Germline V gives CDR1 SQVTM, CDR2 ANQGSEA. V gave up 7 bases and J gave up 9 bases; unmatched junction bases: 11. The CDR3 runs 13 residues. The CDR3 loop is CSASKGAGRELFF. The CDR3 nucleotides are TGCAGCGCATCGAAGGGGGCTGGAAGGGAGCTGTTTTTT.

The rearrangement joins TRBV19 to TRBJ1-2, with 7 bases lining up with TRBD1. Trimming at V came to 1 base and at J to 4 bases, leaving 12 bases not matched to a gene. The length of the CDR3 is 17 residues. Germline V CDR1 and CDR2: LNHDA, SQIVND (reference sequence). DNA of the CDR3: TGTGCCAGTAGTATAGGAGGGGGCGCCGGTAACCTCTATGGCTACACCTTC. Translation gives CASSIGGGAGNLYGYTF.

J is TRBJ2-3 and V is TRBV4-2; no firm D call. Trimming took off 0 bases at V and 6 bases at J, with 10 bases between the two ends. Germline V CDR1 and CDR2: LGHNA, YNFKEQ. CDR3 size: 14 residues. The CDR3, as DNA: TGTGCCAGCAGCCAAGATCGAGTTTCCGATACGCAGTATTTT. Protein sequence: CASSQDRVSDTQYF.

The CDR3 sequence is CASSPPGDGQPQHF. The CDR3 nucleotides read TGTGCCAGCTCACCACCTGGGGATGGGCAGCCCCAGCATTTT. The chain links TRBV18 to TRBJ1-5; D ambiguous. Germline V gene lookup returns CDR1 KGHSH and CDR2 LQKENI. The CDR3 has 14 amino acids. With 0 bases removed from V and 7 bases from J, the gap between germline ends came to 10 bases.

The table lists this clone with a few counts. J is TRBJ2-7 and V is TRBV4-1; 11 positions match TRBD1. Unmatched junction bases numbered 9, after V lost 1 base and J lost 7 bases. Per germline, CDR1 MGHRA and CDR2 YSYEKL. The CDR3 covers 16 residues. The CDR3 DNA follows: TGCGCCAGCAGCCAAGCTTCTGGACAGGGGGCGGGGGAGCAGTACTTC. This sequence encodes CASSQASGQGAGEQYF.

This chain's CDR3 is CASSPHGAFNYGYTF. The CDR3 DNA reads as TGTGCCAGCAGCCCCCACGGCGCCTTTAACTATGGCTACACCTTC. V gene TRBV11-2 combines with J gene TRBJ1-2; D uncertain. Germline V CDR1 and CDR2: SGHAT, FQNNGV. The CDR3 is made up of 15 amino acids. The V and J ends lost 5 bases and 1 base respectively, with 14 bases between them.

The V call is TRBV24-1, the J call TRBJ2-7; TRBD1 matches 8 bases. The CDR3 contains 20 residues. Germline V CDR1 and CDR2: KGHDR, SFDVKD. Unmatched junction bases numbered 25, after V lost 8 bases and J lost 2 bases. CDR3 residues: CATTILDRDGDIGPTYEQYF. In DNA form, the CDR3 reads TGTGCCACCACCATACTGGACAGGGATGGGGACATAGGGCCTACCTACGAGCAGTACTTC.

V is TRBV2 and J is TRBJ1-2; tentative D call: TRBD1 (5 bases). The CDR3 length is 14 residues. CDR1 is SNHLY, CDR2 FYNNEI, per germline. With 0 bases removed from V and 9 bases from J, the gap between germline ends came to 14 bases. Here the CDR3 reads CASSEANRSGRYTF. DNA of the CDR3: TGTGCCAGCAGTGAAGCAAACAGGTCCGGTCGCTACACCTTC.

For the CDR3, the DNA is TGTGCCAGCGGACAGACGGGAACCGGGGAGCTGTTTTTT. Amino acid sequence: CASGQTGTGELFF. The chain is built from TRBV12-3 or TRBV12-4 and TRBJ2-2, with D maybe TRBD1 (6 bases). The CDR3 totals 13 residues. Trimming removed 8 bases from V and 5 bases from J, with 12 bases in between.

This clone is medium-sized in the sample. J is TRBJ2-3 and V is TRBV11-3, with D unresolved. CDR1 SGHNT and CDR2 YENEEA come from the germline V gene. The V end was cut by 1 base, the J end by 4 bases, with 15 bases between. There are 16 residues in the CDR3. As DNA, the CDR3 is TGTGCCAGCAGCTTAGCATCGGGCACCGGCGCAGATACGCAGTATTTT. Residues: CASSLASGTGADTQYF.

The J gene is TRBJ2-7, the V gene TRBV18, with D possibly matching TRBD1 (5 bases). V lost 3 bases, J lost 0 bases, and 6 bases lay in between. The CDR3 sequence is 13 residues long. CDR1 and CDR2 from the germline V gene are KGHSH and LQKENI. Here the CDR3 DNA reads TGTGCCAGCTCACCTGACAGCTCCTACGAGCAGTACTTC. Translated: CASSPDSSYEQYF. Based on the CDR3 plus reference TRBV18 and TRBJ2-7, the full variable domain is NAGVMQNPRHLVRRRGQEARLRCSPMKGHSHVYWYRQLPEEGLKFMVYLQKENIIDESGMPKERFSAEFPKEGPSILRIQQVVRGDSAAYFCASSPDSSYEQYFGPGTRLTVT.

This chain connects TRBV19 to TRBJ2-5; D may match TRBD1 or TRBD2 (5 bases each). V lost 3 bases and J 4 bases, leaving 12 bases between the germline ends. Germline V gives CDR1 LNHDA, CDR2 SQIVND (reference sequence). The CDR3 contains 14 residues. This CDR3 is CASSISAGRETQYF. CDR3 sequence (DNA): TGTGCCAGTAGTATTTCCGCAGGGAGAGAGACCCAGTACTTC.

The chain combines TRBV7-2 with TRBJ2-1, with 15 nucleotides matching TRBD2. The CDR3 spans 17 residues. Per germline, CDR1 SGHTA and CDR2 FQGNSA. The junction had 6 bases not matched to a gene; V was cut back by 5 bases and J by 4 bases. The CDR3 spells CASSIRTSGGAYNEQFF. The DNA of the CDR3 is TGTGCCAGCAGCATCCGGACTAGCGGGGGGGCTTACAATGAGCAGTTCTTC.

The gene calls are TRBV3-1 (or the pseudogene TRBV3-2) and TRBJ2-7, with D perhaps being TRBD1 or TRBD2 (5 bases each). Germline V lookup: CDR1 LGHDT, CDR2 YNNKEL (reference sequence). The CDR3 is made up of 15 amino acids. V was cut by 2 bases and J by 1 base, with 12 bases left in between. CDR3 nucleotides: TGTGCCAGCAGCCAATTTCCGGGGCAATCCTACGAGCAGTACTTC. Its translation is CASSQFPGQSYEQYF.

The rearrangement uses TRBV28 and TRBJ2-3, with 10 bases that match TRBD1. Trimming at V came to 6 bases and at J to 6 bases, leaving 6 bases not matched to a gene. CDR1 and CDR2 from the germline V gene are MDHEN and SYDVKM. The CDR3 contains 14 residues. In nucleotides, the CDR3 is TGTGCCAGCAGCCGGGACAGGGGATCGGATACGCAGTATTTT. This translates into CASSRDRGSDTQYF.

The chain joins TRBV7-2 to TRBJ2-3; D is uncertain. Per the germline V gene, CDR1 is SGHTA and CDR2 is FQGNSA. V gave up 3 bases and J gave up 2 bases, with 3 bases separating them. This CDR3 comprises 12 residues. As DNA, the CDR3 is TGTGCCAGCAGCTTTTACACAGATACGCAGTATTTT. Translation gives CASSFYTDTQYF.

The rearrangement links TRBV28 to TRBJ1-2; D is undetermined. V lost 6 bases to trimming and J lost 4 bases, with 9 bases between them. The CDR3 consists of 12 residues. CDR1 MDHEN and CDR2 SYDVKM come from the germline V gene. The CDR3 coding sequence is TGTGCCAGCAGAGTCACGGGCTATGGCTACACCTTC. Amino acids: CASRVTGYGYTF.

V usage is TRBV25-1 and J usage is TRBJ2-7, with D possibly TRBD2 on 6 matching bases. The CDR3 runs 13 residues. Germline assignment: CDR1 MGHDK and CDR2 SYGVNS. Deletions cut 5 bases from V and 6 bases from J, with 14 bases between. This CDR3 is CASSRGTVSEQYF. The CDR3 nucleotides are TGTGCCAGCAGTCGGGGGACGGTATCCGAGCAGTACTTC.

This clone was detected once. The chain couples TRBV30 to TRBJ1-5; the D is unclear. The CDR3 covers 17 residues. V lost 1 base to trimming and J lost 7 bases, with 23 bases between them. Germline CDR1 GTSNPN, CDR2 SVGIG (reference sequence). The CDR3 DNA reads as TGTGCCTGGAGTGCCCTTCCTGGGATTGGTCTGAACCAGCCCCAGCATTTT. This translates into CAWSALPGIGLNQPQHF.

The rearrangement uses TRBV19 and TRBJ2-5, with 7 positions matching TRBD2. This CDR3 is 15 amino acids long. Germline CDR1 reads LNHDA; CDR2 reads SQIVND (reference sequence). Trimming at V came to 5 bases and at J to 5 bases, leaving 11 bases not matched to a gene. The CDR3 is CASSPHLRGWETQYF. CDR3 sequence (DNA): TGTGCCAGTAGTCCCCACTTGCGGGGGTGGGAGACCCAGTACTTC.

Notes on this clone: At one of its ends the junction is not consistent with the germline gene, which may arise from a read error. The same CDR3 can be traced to other DNA sequences in this sample. This chain uses TRBV6-5 with TRBJ2-7; no reliable D call. Germline CDR1 reads MNHEY; CDR2 reads SVGAGI. The CDR3 runs to 13 residues. The CDR3 region has the DNA TGCGCCAGCACGGGCGCGGCGCGTCACGAGCAGTACTTC. Protein: CASTGAARHEQYF.

The V call is TRBV3-1 (or the pseudogene TRBV3-2), the J call TRBJ2-1, with 9 bases lining up with TRBD2. V lost 1 base, J lost 9 bases, and 7 bases stayed unmatched. The CDR3 sequence is 15 residues long. Germline loops: CDR1 LGHDT, CDR2 YNNKEL (reference sequence). The CDR3 reads CASSQGGGAKIEQFF. CDR3 bases: TGTGCCAGCAGCCAAGGCGGGGGGGCGAAAATTGAGCAGTTCTTC.